The next 31 T cell receptor beta chains were all read from a single sample in a study of blood T cell repertoires in COVID-19. TCRdb's table, derived via immunoSEQ multiplex PCR, lists solely in-frame clones and lacks some. The sample shows 90,000 to 130,000 clones, 75% to 85% of them seen only once. Sequencing used peripheral blood. Source of these receptors: a man in his sixties or seventies with acute or convalescent COVID-19.

V usage is TRBV25-1 and J usage is TRBJ2-1; 14 bases are shared with TRBD2. The V and J ends lost 3 bases and 8 bases, in that order; junction bases with no gene match: 9. The CDR3 is 17 amino acids. Germline assignment: CDR1 MGHDK and CDR2 SYGVNS. CDR3 region: CASSEGTSGSGRDEQFF. CDR3 in DNA: TGTGCCAGCAGTGAGGGGACTAGCGGGAGCGGAAGAGATGAGCAGTTCTTC.

This clone was seen a handful of times. J is TRBJ1-5 and V is TRBV2; D not resolved. The CDR3 spans 13 residues. V was cut by 1 base and J by 7 bases, with 8 bases left in between. Germline V gives CDR1 SNHLY, CDR2 FYNNEI. The CDR3 loop is CASSEGRRQPQHF. The CDR3 nucleotides read TGTGCCAGCAGTGAAGGGAGGAGGCAGCCCCAGCATTTT.

The chain carries TRBV29-1 and TRBJ1-1; 9 bases are a match to TRBD1. V dropped 4 bases and J dropped 1; count of bases not matched to a gene: 4. The CDR3 extends over 14 amino acids. CDR1 is SQVTM and CDR2 is ANQGSEA in the germline V gene. This chain's CDR3 is CSVAPGQGNTEAFF. For the CDR3, the DNA is TGCAGCGTTGCCCCGGGACAGGGGAACACTGAAGCTTTCTTT.

The chain couples TRBV2 to TRBJ1-2; perhaps TRBD1 as D (5 bases). Looked up from germline, CDR1 is SNHLY and CDR2 is FYNNEI. There are 13 residues in the CDR3. Trimming left V 2 bases short and J 7 bases short, with 11 bases between. The CDR3 protein is CASSEQGSLGYTF. The CDR3 nucleotides are TGTGCCAGCAGTGAACAGGGTTCCCTTGGCTACACCTTC. Drawing the rest from reference TRBV2 and TRBJ1-2, the complete variable domain is EPEVTQTPSHQVTQMGQEVILRCVPISNHLYFYWYRQILGQKVEFLVSFYNNEISEKSEIFDDQFSVERPDGSNFTLKIRSTKLEDSAMYFCASSEQGSLGYTFGSGTRLTVV.

This clone turned up a few times. The chain has TRBV6-5 and TRBJ1-4, with 8 bases lining up with TRBD1. There are 15 residues in the CDR3. CDR1 and CDR2 from the germline V gene are MNHEY and SVGAGI. V shed 6 bases, J shed 2 bases, and the junction held 5 bases outside the gene matches. CDR3: CASRVQGVTNEKLFF. CDR3 DNA: TGTGCCAGCAGGGTACAGGGGGTCACTAATGAAAAACTGTTTTTT.

This chain links TRBV10-3 with TRBJ1-2; D might be TRBD1 (6 bases). From germline, CDR1 is ENHRY and CDR2 SYGVKD. The CDR3 loop spans 15 amino acids. The ends were cut back, 7 bases at V and 2 bases at J, with 17 bases in the middle. CDR3 nucleotide sequence: TGTGCCATCACGAGGGCAGGGGATGGGAACTATGGCTACACCTTC. Translation: CAITRAGDGNYGYTF.

This rearrangement joins TRBV5-6 to TRBJ2-5; 9 bases fit TRBD1. The V gene's germline CDR1 is SGHDT and CDR2 YYEEEE. Trimming at V came to 4 bases and at J to 1 base, leaving 11 bases not matched to a gene. The CDR3 length is 17 residues. Here the CDR3 DNA reads TGTGCCAGCAGCCGACTCACGGGACAGGGTGTCCAAGAGACCCAGTACTTC. Translating it yields CASSRLTGQGVQETQYF. The full variable domain, in which reference TRBV5-6 and TRBJ2-5 provide the parts outside the CDR3, is DAGVTQSPTHLIKTRGQQVTLRCSPKSGHDTVSWYQQALGQGPQFIFQYYEEEERQRGNFPDRFSGHQFPNYSSELNVNALLLGDSALYLCASSRLTGQGVQETQYFGPGTRLLVL.

The chain recombines TRBV6-5 with TRBJ1-5; no clear D gene. This CDR3 is built from 13 residues. Germline V gene sequence: CDR1 MNHEY, CDR2 SVGAGI. Trimming removed 10 bases from V and 4 bases from J, with 14 bases in between. This CDR3 reads CATVPTGNQPQHF. In DNA, the CDR3 is TGTGCCACCGTCCCGACGGGGAATCAGCCCCAGCATTTT.

This chain connects TRBV29-1 to TRBJ2-6; D is perhaps TRBD1 (6 bases). CDR3 length: 13 amino acids. V shed 7 bases and J shed 1 base, with 8 bases lying between them. Germline CDR1 reads SQVTM; CDR2 reads ANQGSEA. CDR3 protein: CSGTVSGANVLTF. CDR3 nucleotides: TGCAGCGGGACAGTTTCTGGGGCCAACGTCCTGACTTTC.

CDR3 DNA sequence: TGTGCCAGCAGCTTAGTTGAGGTGGCAAAGCAGTTCTTC. This sequence encodes CASSLVEVAKQFF. This chain uses TRBV7-9 with TRBJ2-1; D gene unclear. V was clipped by 1 base and J by 11 bases, with 12 bases between them. The CDR3 sequence is 13 residues long. Germline lookup yields CDR1 SEHNR and CDR2 FQNEAQ (reference sequence).

The chain uses TRBV4-1 and TRBJ1-3; 7 nucleotides agree with TRBD1. The length of the CDR3 is 16 residues. From germline, CDR1 is MGHRA and CDR2 YSYEKL. V was pared by 3 bases and J by 3 bases, with 8 bases of the junction left unmatched. The CDR3 DNA is TGCGCCAGCAGCCAGGAGGAGGGGGCTCGTGGAAACACCATATATTTT. Its protein is CASSQEEGARGNTIYF.

This chain uses TRBV7-8 with TRBJ2-7, with TRBD1 matching 7 bases. CDR3 length: 14 residues. The trim removed 4 bases at V and 1 base at J, leaving 4 bases unmatched. CDR1 is SGHVS and CDR2 is FQNEAQ in the germline V gene. In nucleotides, the CDR3 is TGTGCCAGCAGCTACCGGGACAGTTCCTACGAGCAGTACTTC. It yields the protein CASSYRDSSYEQYF.

The chain is built from TRBV3-1 (or the pseudogene TRBV3-2) and TRBJ2-7, with 16 bases identical to TRBD2. The J segment lost 7 bases and the V segment lost 4 bases, leaving 4 bases of the junction unmatched. The CDR3 totals 15 residues. CDR1 is LGHDT, CDR2 YNNKEL, per germline (reference sequence). The CDR3 reads CASSRGLAGGREQYF. The CDR3 DNA reads TGTGCCAGCAGCCGGGGACTAGCGGGGGGGCGGGAGCAGTACTTC.

V and J are TRBV10-3 and TRBJ1-4; D is unresolved. V lost 6 bases and J 8 bases, leaving 7 bases between the germline ends. The CDR3 extends over 11 amino acids. Germline CDR1 is ENHRY and CDR2 is SYGVKD. The CDR3 sequence: CAIRVEEKLFF. DNA for the CDR3: TGTGCCATCAGGGTGGAGGAAAAACTGTTTTTT.

The chain combines TRBV7-8 with TRBJ1-5; tentative D call: TRBD1 (5 bases). This CDR3 spans 17 amino acids. Trimming took 4 bases from V and 2 from J, leaving 18 bases between them. Germline loops: CDR1 SGHVS, CDR2 FQNEAQ. The CDR3 here is CASSYYTRQSGNQPQHF. In nucleotides, the CDR3 is TGTGCCAGCAGCTACTACACGAGACAGTCAGGCAATCAGCCCCAGCATTTT.

This sequence joins TRBV5-5 and TRBJ1-3; D is unresolved. CDR1 SGHKS and CDR2 YYEKEE come from the germline V gene (reference sequence). V dropped 3 bases and J dropped 2 bases, with 12 bases sitting between them. CDR3 length equals 15 residues. Here the CDR3 reads CASSWAAGTGNTIYF. In nucleotides, the CDR3 is TGTGCCAGCAGCTGGGCGGCGGGGACTGGAAACACCATATATTTT.

The table lists this clone with a count of one. V and J are TRBV2 and TRBJ2-3; D not resolved. Trimming removed 8 bases at V and 2 bases at J, with 11 bases between. This CDR3 has 13 amino acids. Germline V CDR1 and CDR2: SNHLY, FYNNEI. The CDR3 coding sequence is TGTGCCAGCTTCAGAGGCCACACAGATACGCAGTATTTT. This codes for CASFRGHTDTQYF.

The V gene is TRBV28, the J gene TRBJ1-4; TRBD1 aligns across 9 bases. Trimming at V came to 5 bases and at J to 7 bases, leaving 8 bases not matched to a gene. Per the germline V gene, CDR1 is MDHEN and CDR2 is SYDVKM. CDR3 length equals 15 residues. The CDR3 DNA follows: TGTGCCAGCAGTCCAGGGGGACAGGGCAGTGAAAAACTGTTTTTT. It translates to CASSPGGQGSEKLFF. Looking up the rest from reference TRBV28 and TRBJ1-4 gives the full variable domain: DVKVTQSSRYLVKRTGEKVFLECVQDMDHENMFWYRQDPGLGLRLIYFSYDVKMKEKGDIPEGYSVSREKKERFSLILESASTNQTSMYLCASSPGGQGSEKLFFGSGTQLSVL.

The rearrangement links TRBV10-3 to TRBJ1-2, with TRBD1 matching over 12 bases. CDR3 length equals 13 residues. Germline assignment: CDR1 ENHRY and CDR2 SYGVKD. With 5 bases clipped from V and 10 bases from J, the junction kept 5 bases outside the gene matches. The CDR3 DNA is TGTGCCATCAGTAGCGGGACAGGGGGCCCCTACACCTTC. Encoded protein: CAISSGTGGPYTF.

The chain is built from TRBV12-3 or TRBV12-4 and TRBJ1-3, with 10 bases lining up with TRBD1. The J segment lost 7 bases and the V segment lost 3 bases, leaving 0 bases of the junction unmatched. The length of the CDR3 is 13 residues. DNA for the CDR3: TGTGCCAGCAGTTTGGGACAGGGGAACACCATATATTTT. It encodes CASSLGQGNTIYF.

The rearrangement links TRBV18 to TRBJ1-5, with no clear D. V lost 2 bases, J lost 3 bases, and 17 bases lay in between. Germline V gives CDR1 KGHSH, CDR2 LQKENI. This CDR3 spans 17 amino acids. The CDR3 sequence is CASSPERATDPNQPQHF. CDR3 DNA sequence: TGTGCCAGCTCACCAGAACGAGCGACCGATCCCAATCAGCCCCAGCATTTT. Looking up the rest from reference TRBV18 and TRBJ1-5 gives the full variable domain: NAGVMQNPRHLVRRRGQEARLRCSPMKGHSHVYWYRQLPEEGLKFMVYLQKENIIDESGMPKERFSAEFPKEGPSILRIQQVVRGDSAAYFCASSPERATDPNQPQHFGDGTRLSIL.

The rearrangement links TRBV5-1 to TRBJ2-3, with D unclear. The germline V and J ends were trimmed by 0 bases and 4 bases, with 9 bases remaining between them. Germline V gene data show CDR1 as SGHRS and CDR2 as YFSETQ. The CDR3 contains 14 residues. CDR3 bases: TGCGCCAGCAGCTTGGGGCAGAACGCAGATACGCAGTATTTT. Its translation is CASSLGQNADTQYF.

This chain links TRBV5-1 with TRBJ2-3; 9 bases line up with TRBD2. With V trimmed by 6 bases and J by 4 bases, 9 bases remained unmatched. The CDR3 covers 15 residues. CDR1 is SGHRS and CDR2 is YFSETQ in the germline V gene. In nucleotides, the CDR3 is TGCGCCAGCAAGTCGGCGGGAGGGCCATCAGATACGCAGTATTTT. This codes for CASKSAGGPSDTQYF.

The CDR3 region is CASCIGLAGGNEQFF. The CDR3 DNA reads TGTGCCAGCTGTATAGGACTAGCGGGAGGTAATGAGCAGTTCTTC. The chain is built from TRBV2 and TRBJ2-1; 14 bases line up with TRBD2. V was clipped by 8 bases and J by 7 bases; unmatched bases: 7. The CDR3 length is 15 residues. The germline V gene encodes CDR1 SNHLY and CDR2 FYNNEI.

CDR3 in amino acids: CASSLYQGADYGYTF. The CDR3, as DNA: TGTGCCAGCAGCTTATATCAGGGGGCGGACTATGGCTACACCTTC. V is TRBV7-2 and J is TRBJ1-2, with 8 bases fitting TRBD1. V shed 2 bases and J 3 bases; nucleotides not matched to a gene: 5. Germline lookup yields CDR1 SGHTA and CDR2 FQGNSA. CDR3 length: 15 amino acids.

The chain couples TRBV7-9 to TRBJ2-7; 7 nucleotides align to TRBD2. The length of the CDR3 is 15 residues. The germline V gene has CDR1 SEHNR and CDR2 FQNEAQ (reference sequence). V lost 6 bases, J lost 6 bases, and 14 bases stayed unmatched. CDR3 residues: CASSTSREYQVEQYF. Here the CDR3 DNA reads TGTGCCAGCAGTACCTCGCGGGAGTACCAGGTCGAGCAGTACTTC.

This chain uses TRBV2 with TRBJ2-2; D remains unclear. There are 13 residues in the CDR3. Trimming took off 4 bases at V and 6 bases at J, with 9 bases between the two ends. Per germline, CDR1 SNHLY and CDR2 FYNNEI. The CDR3 is CASSVGEAGELFF. CDR3 nucleotides: TGTGCCAGCAGTGTCGGTGAGGCCGGGGAGCTGTTTTTT. Filled out from reference TRBV2 and TRBJ2-2, the complete variable domain reads EPEVTQTPSHQVTQMGQEVILRCVPISNHLYFYWYRQILGQKVEFLVSFYNNEISEKSEIFDDQFSVERPDGSNFTLKIRSTKLEDSAMYFCASSVGEAGELFFGEGSRLTVL.

The chain recombines TRBV5-1 with TRBJ2-5; TRBD2 is a possible D gene (8 bases). Germline V CDR1 and CDR2: SGHRS, YFSETQ. V lost 0 bases, J lost 2 bases, and 17 bases lay in between. The CDR3 is 17 residues long. The CDR3 nucleotides read TGCGCCAGCAGCTTGGCCGGGAGGGGGCTGGGTCAAGAGACCCAGTACTTC. This sequence encodes CASSLAGRGLGQETQYF.

In this sample, this clone turned up a few times. J is TRBJ1-5 and V is TRBV5-1; D possibly corresponds to TRBD1 (5 bases). Germline V lookup: CDR1 SGHRS, CDR2 YFSETQ. The germline V and J ends were trimmed by 4 bases and 4 bases, with 12 bases remaining between them. This CDR3 spans 14 amino acids. The CDR3 sequence is CASSLGEVNQPQHF. The DNA of the CDR3 is TGCGCCAGCAGCCTAGGGGAGGTTAATCAGCCCCAGCATTTT.

This chain connects TRBV24-1 to TRBJ2-5, with 10 bases matching TRBD2. With 4 bases clipped from V and 5 bases from J, the junction kept 3 bases outside the gene matches. The CDR3 is made up of 14 amino acids. Germline assignment: CDR1 KGHDR and CDR2 SFDVKD. In DNA form, the CDR3 reads TGTGCCACCAGTGAGAGCGGGAGGGTCGAGACCCAGTACTTC. Translated, it gives CATSESGRVETQYF.

This clone occurred a few times. V and J are TRBV6-5 and TRBJ1-6; 7 positions agree with TRBD1. The CDR3 is made up of 15 amino acids. The germline V gene encodes CDR1 MNHEY and CDR2 SVGAGI. V shed 1 base and J 10 bases; nucleotides not matched to a gene: 7. Written as DNA, the CDR3 is TGTGCCAGCAGTTACTTGACAGGGATTTACTCACCCCTCCACTTT. This codes for CASSYLTGIYSPLHF.